The entry below gives a single T cell receptor (beta chain) sequence along with its context. Its antigen is undetermined. The sample belongs to a study of beta chain features in type 1 diabetes. About the research overall: Sorted cell examination encompassed approximately 98,000,000 cells across all samples.

Investigators reverse transcribed all isolated RNA, so they sequenced expressed TCRB transcripts. The method was immunoSEQ multiplex PCR; TCRdb's version includes in-frame clones alone and lacks a portion of them. Among roughly 500,000 clones listed, over 25% were seen once. Study-wide findings and caveats: The naive, central memory and Treg TCRB repertoires showed an apparent similarity that was greater among patients than among healthy donors.

The sequencing sample was made of naive CD4+ T cells from blood. This receptor was taken from a man younger than 35 in good health.

This CDR3 is CASSVDRAPYGYTF. The CDR3 nucleotides are TGTGCCAGCAGCGTAGATCGGGCACCGTACGGCTACACCTTC. The chain has TRBV9 and TRBJ1-2; D not resolved. The CDR3 runs 14 residues. CDR1 is SGDLS and CDR2 is YYNGEE in the germline V gene. V lost 0 bases, J lost 8 bases, and 14 bases lay in between.